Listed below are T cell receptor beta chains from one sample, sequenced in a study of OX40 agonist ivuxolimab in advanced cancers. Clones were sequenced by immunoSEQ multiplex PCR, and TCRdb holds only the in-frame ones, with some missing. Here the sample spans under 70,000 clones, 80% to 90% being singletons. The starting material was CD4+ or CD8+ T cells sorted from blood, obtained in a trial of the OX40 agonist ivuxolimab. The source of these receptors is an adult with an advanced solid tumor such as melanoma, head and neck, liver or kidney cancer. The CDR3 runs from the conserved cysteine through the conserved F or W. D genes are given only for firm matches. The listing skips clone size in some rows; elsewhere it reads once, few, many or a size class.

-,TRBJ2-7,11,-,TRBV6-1,CASETSYEQYF,TGTGCCAGCGAAACTTCCTACGAGCAGTACTTC
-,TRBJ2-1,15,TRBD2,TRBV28,CASRGGLAGVSEQFF,TGTGCCAGCAGGGGCGGACTAGCGGGAGTTAGTGAGCAGTTCTTC
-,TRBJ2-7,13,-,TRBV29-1,CSVDAGDAYEQYF,TGCAGCGTTGATGCAGGGGACGCCTACGAGCAGTACTTC
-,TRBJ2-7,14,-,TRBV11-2,CASSLVVNSYEQYF,TGTGCCAGCAGCTTAGTCGTAAATTCCTACGAGCAGTACTTC
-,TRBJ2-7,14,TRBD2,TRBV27,CASRASGNSYEQYF,TGTGCCAGCAGGGCTAGCGGCAACTCCTACGAGCAGTACTTC
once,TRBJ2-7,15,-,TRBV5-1,CASSLVGGATYEQYF,TGCGCCAGCAGCTTGGTTGGGGGCGCGACGTACGAGCAGTACTTC
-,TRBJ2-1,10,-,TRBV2,CASLANEQFF,TGTGCCAGCTTAGCTAATGAGCAGTTCTTC
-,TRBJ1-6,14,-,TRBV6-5,CASSYSSRASPLHF,TGTGCCAGCAGTTACTCAAGCAGGGCCTCACCCCTCCACTTT
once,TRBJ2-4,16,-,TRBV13,CASSNTQQGGSNIQYF,TGTGCCAGCAGCAATACTCAACAGGGTGGTTCGAACATTCAGTACTTC
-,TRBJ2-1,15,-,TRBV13,CASSLDLERYNEQFF,TGTGCCAGCAGCTTAGACCTAGAGAGGTACAATGAGCAGTTCTTC
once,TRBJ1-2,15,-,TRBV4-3,CASSQGLHPNYGYTF,TGCGCCAGCAGCCAAGGGTTACACCCTAACTATGGCTACACCTTC
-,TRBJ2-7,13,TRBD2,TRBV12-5,CASGPGLDYEQYF,TGTGCTAGTGGGCCGGGACTAGACTACGAGCAGTACTTC
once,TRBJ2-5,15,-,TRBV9,CASSVVGDPQETQYF,TGTGCCAGCAGCGTAGTAGGGGATCCGCAAGAGACCCAGTACTTC
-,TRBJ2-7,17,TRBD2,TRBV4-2,CASSQDIGLAPTGEQYF,TGTGCCAGCAGCCAAGACATAGGACTAGCGCCCACAGGGGAGCAGTACTTC
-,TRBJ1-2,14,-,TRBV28,CASSLSPGDYGYTF,TGTGCCAGCAGTTTATCCCCAGGGGACTATGGCTACACCTTC
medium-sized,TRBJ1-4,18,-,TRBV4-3,CASSPYDRGAFTNEKLFF,TGCGCCAGCAGCCCGTACGACAGAGGCGCGTTTACTAATGAAAAACTGTTTTTT
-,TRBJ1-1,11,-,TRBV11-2,CASSSRDEAFF,TGTGCCAGCAGCTCCAGGGATGAAGCTTTCTTT